The rows below give T cell receptor beta chains drawn from one sample of a study of cytomegalovirus exposure and HLA in healthy donors. Repertoires were generated with immunoSEQ multiplex PCR, while TCRdb's copy carries only in-frame clones and drops some. The table includes roughly 100,000 clones, around four fifths detected once. The sequencing sample was made of PBMCs. The receptors were gathered from a man aged 35 to 55 in good health and CMV-seronegative. The CDR3 runs from the conserved cysteine through the conserved F or W. The order of the fields is clone size, J gene, V gene, D gene, CDR3 protein, CDR3 DNA. A D gene is named only where the DNA matches it firmly. Clone size is not always given. Where it is, it says once, few, many or a class for expanded clones.

>.|TRBJ2-3|TRBV10-3|TRBD2
CAIGLAEVFTDTQYF
TGTGCCATCGGACTAGCGGAGGTGTTCACAGATACGCAGTATTTT
>.|TRBJ2-7|TRBV7-8|TRBD2
CASSPTGGLYEQYF
TGTGCCAGCAGCCCAACGGGGGGGCTTTACGAGCAGTACTTC
>.|TRBJ1-2|TRBV2|.
CASSDRGSDGYTF
TGTGCCAGCAGTGATCGGGGGTCAGATGGCTACACCTTC
>.|TRBJ2-3|TRBV11-2|TRBD1
CASSLDRGRGIGDTQYF
TGTGCCAGCAGCTTAGATAGGGGCAGGGGGATAGGGGATACGCAGTATTTT
>.|TRBJ1-6|TRBV5-1|.
CASSPTGDPPSPLHF
TGCGCCAGCAGCCCCACAGGCGATCCCCCTTCACCCCTCCACTTT
>.|TRBJ2-5|TRBV5-4|TRBD1
CASSSNRGAETQYF
TGTGCCAGCAGCAGCAACAGGGGCGCCGAGACCCAGTACTTC
>.|TRBJ1-4|TRBV14|TRBD1
CASSQRTGGREKLFF
TGTGCCAGCAGCCAACGGACAGGGGGTAGGGAAAAACTGTTTTTT
>.|TRBJ1-4|TRBV18|.
CASSPLRRGSLGNEKLFF
TGTGCCAGCTCACCATTACGACGGGGATCTTTGGGAAATGAAAAACTGTTTTTT
>.|TRBJ1-2|TRBV7-9|.
CASSSNQANSGYTF
TGTGCCAGCAGCTCGAACCAGGCTAACAGCGGCTACACCTTC
>.|TRBJ2-2|TRBV5-1|TRBD1
CASSLGQGSGELFF
TGCGCCAGCAGCTTGGGACAGGGGAGCGGGGAGCTGTTTTTT
>once|TRBJ1-4|TRBV6-5|.
CASSPPRGANEKLFF
TGTGCCAGCAGTCCGCCCCGGGGGGCTAATGAAAAACTGTTTTTT
>once|TRBJ1-5|TRBV5-1|.
CASSLGEEGQPQHF
TGCGCCAGCAGCTTGGGTGAAGAGGGCCAGCCCCAGCATTTT
>few|TRBJ1-4|TRBV11-2|TRBD1
CASSLDRTGGKLFF
TGTGCCAGCAGCTTAGACCGGACAGGGGGAAAACTGTTTTTT
>.|TRBJ1-2|TRBV19|.
CASSFRHGYGYTF
TGTGCCAGTAGTTTTCGACATGGCTATGGCTACACCTTC
>once|TRBJ2-7|TRBV2|.
CASRSRGIYSYEQYF
TGTGCCAGCAGGTCAAGGGGTATATACTCCTACGAGCAGTACTTC
>.|TRBJ2-2|TRBV7-9|.
CASTRGDLNTGELFF
TGTGCCAGCACCAGAGGGGACTTAAACACCGGGGAGCTGTTTTTT
>few|TRBJ2-7|TRBV11-3|TRBD2
CASSSGGLSYEQYF
TGTGCCAGCAGTAGCGGGGGACTAAGCTACGAGCAGTACTTC
>.|TRBJ2-3|TRBV2|TRBD1
CASTLGQGVTDTQYF
TGTGCCAGCACCCTTGGACAGGGGGTCACAGATACGCAGTATTTT
>.|TRBJ2-7|TRBV19|.
CATQTDSSHEQYF
TGTGCCACCCAAACGGACAGTTCCCACGAGCAGTACTTC
>.|TRBJ2-7|TRBV5-6|.
CASSYSGEQYF
TGTGCCAGCAGCTATTCAGGCGAGCAGTACTTC
>.|TRBJ1-2|TRBV9|.
CASSATDSLRGYTF
TGTGCCAGCAGCGCTACGGACAGTTTGCGAGGCTACACCTTC
>.|TRBJ2-1|TRBV7-2|TRBD2
CASSDPGLAGVGSYNEQFF
TGTGCCAGCAGCGACCCGGGACTAGCGGGGGTTGGGTCCTACAATGAGCAGTTCTTC
>.|TRBJ1-1|TRBV7-2|.
CASSLHPWGGAAWNTEAFF
TGTGCCAGCAGCTTACACCCTTGGGGGGGCGCCGCGTGGAACACTGAAGCTTTCTTT
>.|TRBJ2-1|TRBV6-5|.
CASSPRVPTTNEQFF
TGTGCCAGCAGCCCCCGGGTCCCGACGACCAATGAGCAGTTCTTC
>.|TRBJ2-1|TRBV4-1|TRBD2
CASSPPPGTSGGITFF
TGCGCCAGCAGCCCACCGCCCGGGACTAGCGGGGGGATTACATTCTTC
>once|TRBJ2-2|TRBV18|.
CASSELGADTGELFF
TGTGCCAGCTCAGAGCTGGGGGCGGACACCGGGGAGCTGTTTTTT
>once|TRBJ1-2|TRBV2|.
CATQPGEMYYGYTF
TGTGCCACCCAGCCGGGGGAGATGTACTATGGCTACACCTTC
>.|TRBJ2-5|TRBV6-6|.
CASSSGDRIQETQYF
TGTGCCAGCAGTTCGGGGGACAGAATACAAGAGACCCAGTACTTC
>.|TRBJ1-5|TRBV4-1|.
CASSQDRLDQPQHF
TGCGCCAGCAGCCAAGATCGGTTAGATCAGCCCCAGCATTTT
>.|TRBJ1-2|TRBV5-1|TRBD1
CASSARTGTYGYTF
TGCGCCAGCAGCGCCCGGACAGGCACCTATGGCTACACCTTC
>.|TRBJ1-2|TRBV19|TRBD1
CASSIGDSPFYGYTF
TGTGCCAGTAGTATAGGGGACAGTCCGTTCTATGGCTACACCTTC
>.|TRBJ2-1|TRBV6-4|TRBD2
CASSDRTSGGTEQFF
TGTGCCAGCAGTGACCGCACTAGCGGGGGGACCGAGCAGTTCTTC
>.|TRBJ1-1|TRBV4-3|.
CASSQDGEGRRAEAFF
TGCGCCAGCAGCCAAGATGGGGAGGGTCGGCGCGCTGAAGCTTTCTTT
>few|TRBJ2-3|TRBV11-2|.
CASSLGGTVTDTQYF
TGTGCCAGCAGCTTAGGCGGGACAGTCACAGATACGCAGTATTTT
>.|TRBJ2-7|TRBV19|.
CASSSGYEQYF
TGTGCCAGTAGTTCGGGATACGAGCAGTACTTC
>once|TRBJ1-5|TRBV19|.
CASSRTSDSSNQPQHF
TGTGCCAGTAGTCGAACTTCGGACAGTAGCAATCAGCCCCAGCATTTT
>few|TRBJ1-2|TRBV20-1|.
CSVGQLYGYTF
TGCAGTGTTGGGCAGCTCTATGGCTACACCTTC
>.|TRBJ1-2|TRBV29-1|TRBD1
CSGGQGALGTGYGYTF
TGCAGCGGGGGACAGGGGGCGCTTGGGACTGGCTATGGCTACACCTTC
>.|TRBJ2-2|TRBV7-2|.
CASSLAGAANTGELFF
TGTGCCAGCAGCTTAGCGGGGGCCGCGAACACCGGGGAGCTGTTTTTT
>.|TRBJ1-6|TRBV5-6|.
CASSVVTAENNSPLHF
TGTGCCAGCAGTGTGGTGACAGCAGAAAATAATTCACCCCTCCACTTT
>.|TRBJ2-1|TRBV11-3|.
CASSLTGSYNEQFF
TGTGCCAGCAGCTTAACAGGATCCTACAATGAGCAGTTCTTC
>.|TRBJ1-1|TRBV25-1|.
CASSDRVVTEAFF
TGTGCCAGCAGTGACAGGGTTGTCACTGAAGCTTTCTTT
>.|TRBJ1-6|TRBV21-1|.
CASSGRPGQRNNSPLHF
TGTGCCAGCAGCGGACGGCCGGGACAGCGTAATAATTCACCCCTCCACTTT
>.|TRBJ2-7|TRBV7-9|TRBD1
CASTYRDSSYEQYF
TGTGCCAGCACCTACAGGGACAGCTCCTACGAGCAGTACTTC
>.|TRBJ2-6|TRBV6-1|.
CASRAHSGANVLTF
TGTGCCAGCAGGGCCCACTCTGGGGCCAACGTCCTGACTTTC
>.|TRBJ1-1|TRBV2|TRBD1
CASSIQGEETEAFF
TGTGCCAGCAGTATTCAGGGGGAGGAGACTGAAGCTTTCTTT
>.|TRBJ2-3|TRBV13|TRBD2
CASSQLAGPTDTQYF
TGTGCCAGCAGCCAACTAGCGGGGCCCACAGATACGCAGTATTTT
>once|TRBJ1-2|TRBV6-5|.
CASSYTGQGYTF
TGTGCCAGCAGTTATACAGGGCAGGGCTACACCTTC
>.|TRBJ2-3|TRBV6-5|TRBD1
CASSYARQGADTQYF
TGTGCCAGCAGTTACGCTAGACAGGGCGCAGATACGCAGTATTTT
>.|TRBJ2-2|TRBV6-1|.
CASSETAGGNSGELFF
TGTGCCAGCAGTGAAACGGCAGGGGGGAACTCCGGGGAGCTGTTTTTT
>.|TRBJ1-4|TRBV6-5|.
CASSPQDGEKLFF
TGTGCCAGCAGTCCACAGGACGGGGAAAAACTGTTTTTT
>few|TRBJ1-5|TRBV2|TRBD1
CASSGDRVSGQPQHF
TGTGCCAGCAGTGGGGACAGGGTCTCGGGTCAGCCCCAGCATTTT
>.|TRBJ2-2|TRBV11-3|TRBD2
CASSPPLAGVGNTGELFF
TGTGCCAGCAGCCCCCCCCTAGCGGGGGTAGGAAACACCGGGGAGCTGTTTTTT
>.|TRBJ2-7|TRBV6-1|TRBD2
CASSPSGGPSYEQYF
TGTGCCAGCAGTCCTAGCGGGGGGCCTTCCTACGAGCAGTACTTC
>.|TRBJ2-6|TRBV19|.
CASSIGDNSGANVLTF
TGTGCCAGTAGTATAGGTGACAACTCTGGGGCCAACGTCCTGACTTTC
>.|TRBJ1-6|TRBV7-2|TRBD1
CASSLQGADNSPLHF
TGTGCCAGCAGCTTACAGGGGGCTGATAATTCACCCCTCCACTTT
>.|TRBJ2-6|TRBV5-8|.
CASSARDSGANVLTF
TGTGCCAGCAGCGCTCGGGACTCTGGGGCCAACGTCCTGACTTTC
>.|TRBJ1-5|TRBV7-6|.
CASSLEQSNQPQHF
TGTGCCAGCAGCTTAGAACAGAGTAATCAGCCCCAGCATTTT
>.|TRBJ1-1|TRBV7-3|.
CASSLQGGASTEAFF
TGTGCCAGCAGCCTCCAGGGCGGGGCGTCCACTGAAGCTTTCTTT
>.|TRBJ1-3|TRBV18|.
CASSPADTIYF
TGTGCCAGCTCACCAGCAGACACCATATATTTT